This T cell receptor (beta chain) was recorded in a study of cytomegalovirus exposure and HLA in healthy donors. Looking at the study overall: As an earlier analysis found, about 179 million T cells yielded fewer than 130 million unique TCR beta sequences. Study-wide findings and caveats: Accurate predictions that matched the HLA-A and HLA-B alleles of most subjects were reportedly made from TCR beta sequences.

It was with 60 Vbeta and 13 Jbeta primers that the PCR ran. Here immunoSEQ multiplex PCR was the method, and the copy in TCRdb shows in-frame clones only, minus some. The repertoire includes around 150,000 clones, 75% to 80% of them detected once, and under 4% sits in the top ten. A note on this clone: The antigen is unknown.

Trimming removed 1 base from V and 1 base from J; junction bases left unmatched: 5. Germline CDR1 is MGHRA and CDR2 is YSYEKL. The length of the CDR3 is 16 residues. The chain couples TRBV4-1 to TRBJ2-5; 8 bases line up with TRBD1. This sequence originates from a woman in her thirties or forties in good health and CMV-seronegative. Sequencing was done on a sample of PBMCs. The CDR3 sequence: CASSQVTQGAQETQYF. The CDR3 DNA sequence: TGCGCCAGCAGCCAAGTCACTCAGGGGGCCCAAGAGACCCAGTACTTC.